This T cell receptor beta chain stems from a study of monozygotic twins with inflammatory bowel disease. A word on this clonotype: Its antigen is currently unknown.

UMIs bearing a 6-nucleotide sample barcode were added through template switching. TCRdb processed the 5' RACE reads again and assigns one entry to each CDR3 protein, with no DNA. This specimen shows about 330,000 distinct CDR3 sequences; the ten leading clones hold over 2%. Study-wide findings and caveats: Separate T cell subtypes could not be resolved from one another. IBD patients shared fewer clonotypes with other individuals than healthy twins, especially patients with disease activity signs. Twin concordance left repertoire similarity unchanged, with limited power a possible explanation for this lack of difference.

The receptor comes from a human donor with ulcerative colitis or Crohn's disease, or a healthy co-twin of an affected twin (not recorded which). Specimen: blood.

The CDR3 sequence is CASSSNRGNQPQHF. The chain combines TRBV12-3 or TRBV12-4 with TRBJ1-5; TCRdb lists TRBD1, though no DNA is available to test this call. This CDR3 is built from 14 residues.